These 16 T cell receptor beta chains originate from one sample sequenced in a study of cytomegalovirus exposure and HLA in healthy donors. 60 Vbeta and 13 Jbeta primers were used in PCR. Measured with immunoSEQ multiplex PCR; TCRdb has only the in-frame clones, and not every one. The sample consists of about 100,000 clones, approximately 72% of them appearing once. The material sequenced was PBMCs. These receptor sequences come from a man aged 40-50 years in good health and CMV-seropositive.

The chain links TRBV6-5 to TRBJ2-5; tentatively, D is TRBD2 (5 bases). CDR3 length: 15 amino acids. In germline, CDR1 is MNHEY, CDR2 SVGAGI. V lost 0 bases, J lost 0 bases, and 8 bases lay in between. The chain's CDR3 is CASSYSIGDQETQYF. Here the CDR3 DNA reads TGTGCCAGCAGTTACTCGATCGGGGACCAAGAGACCCAGTACTTC.

The chain links TRBV6-5 to TRBJ2-3, with 7 bases that match TRBD2. From germline, CDR1 is MNHEY and CDR2 SVGAGI. This CDR3 has 14 amino acids. V was pared by 6 bases and J by 6 bases, with 9 bases of the junction left unmatched. The CDR3 DNA sequence: TGTGCCAGCAGATACGGGACGACTAGCGATACGCAGTATTTT. Translated: CASRYGTTSDTQYF.

The chain carries TRBV5-6 and TRBJ1-2; tentative D call: TRBD1 (5 bases). Germline CDR1 reads SGHDT; CDR2 reads YYEEEE. The CDR3 extends over 16 amino acids. Trimming stripped 0 bases from V and 4 bases from J, with 16 bases between. CDR3 DNA sequence: TGTGCCAGCAGCTTGGTGGCCTTGGAGGGGCTCTATGGCTACACCTTC. Amino acids: CASSLVALEGLYGYTF.

The CDR3 nucleotides read TGTGCCAGCAGGGCCTCGAGGGCAGCCGTCCCGAGTGGAGCTTTCTTT. Translated, it gives CASRASRAAVPSGAFF. The J gene is TRBJ1-1, the V gene TRBV9; D is unclear. With 5 bases removed from V and 10 bases from J, the gap between germline ends came to 27 bases. This CDR3 spans 16 amino acids. Germline V gives CDR1 SGDLS, CDR2 YYNGEE.

V gene TRBV10-2 combines with J gene TRBJ2-1, with 7 bases that match TRBD1. The CDR3 contains 15 residues. The V and J ends lost 3 bases and 4 bases, in that order; junction bases with no gene match: 6. Germline assignment: CDR1 WSHSY and CDR2 SAAADI. The CDR3 spells CASSELGQNYNEQFF. The CDR3 nucleotides are TGCGCCAGCAGTGAATTGGGACAGAATTACAATGAGCAGTTCTTC.

The V call is TRBV4-2, the J call TRBJ2-5; tentatively, D is TRBD2 (6 bases). Near its end, the DNA agrees better with TRBJ2-7, so the J call may be wrong. The CDR3 sequence is 16 residues long. Germline assignment: CDR1 LGHNA and CDR2 YNFKEQ. This chain's CDR3 is CASSQDTTSSTYEQYF. CDR3 sequence (DNA): TGTGCCAGCAGCCAAGATACAACTAGCAGCACCTACGAGCAGTACTTC.

In its sample, this clone was seen once. The chain couples TRBV6-5 to TRBJ2-7; 7 bases fit TRBD1. V was clipped by 8 bases and J by 2 bases; unmatched bases: 12. From germline, CDR1 is MNHEY and CDR2 SVGAGI. The CDR3 totals 15 residues. The CDR3 DNA reads TGTGCCAGCGCGGAAGCCGGGACAGAGACCTACGAGCAGTACTTC. This sequence encodes CASAEAGTETYEQYF.

The chain combines TRBV5-8 with TRBJ2-3; 10 nucleotides align to TRBD2. V shed 4 bases and J 4 bases; nucleotides not matched to a gene: 3. The CDR3 extends over 14 amino acids. Germline values: CDR1 SGHTS, CDR2 YDEGEE. This CDR3 is CASSPLAGADTQYF. DNA of the CDR3: TGTGCCAGCAGCCCCCTAGCGGGAGCAGATACGCAGTATTTT.

The chain employs TRBV19 and TRBJ2-7, with D possibly TRBD1 on 5 matching bases. CDR3 length equals 15 residues. CDR1 is LNHDA, CDR2 SQIVND, per germline (reference sequence). The V gene lost 1 base and the J gene lost 0 bases, with 10 bases spanning the gap. Here the CDR3 DNA reads TGTGCCAGTAGTATAGCCCAGGGAAACTCCTACGAGCAGTACTTC. This encodes CASSIAQGNSYEQYF. The whole variable domain, remainder taken from reference TRBV19 and TRBJ2-7, is DGGITQSPKYLFRKEGQNVTLSCEQNLNHDAMYWYRQDPGQGLRLIYYSQIVNDFQKGDIAEGYSVSREKKESFPLTVTSAQKNPTAFYLCASSIAQGNSYEQYFGPGTRLTVT.

The gene calls are TRBV4-3 and TRBJ2-7; 7 bases are a match to TRBD2. The ends lost 4 bases at V and 4 bases at J; junction bases unmatched: 10. The CDR3 length is 15 residues. Germline V gives CDR1 LGHNA, CDR2 YSLEER. Here the CDR3 reads CASSPERLAGYEQYF. CDR3 nucleotides: TGCGCCAGCAGCCCAGAGCGACTAGCCGGGTACGAGCAGTACTTC.

This chain uses TRBV11-3 with TRBJ2-7; TRBD1 is a possible D gene (5 bases). Germline V gene sequence: CDR1 SGHNT, CDR2 YENEEA. This CDR3 region has 13 residues. V was cut by 1 base and J by 4 bases, with 8 bases left in between. This CDR3 reads CASSLGAGYEQYF. CDR3 nucleotides: TGTGCCAGCAGCTTAGGGGCAGGGTACGAGCAGTACTTC.

V usage is TRBV7-9 and J usage is TRBJ2-3; D is possibly TRBD2 (7 bases). The CDR3 length is 16 residues. Germline V gene data show CDR1 as SEHNR and CDR2 as FQNEAQ (reference sequence). Deletions cut 4 bases from V and 3 bases from J, with 17 bases between. For the CDR3, the DNA is TGTGCCAGCAGCTCCACCGGCGGGGGCGGTACAGATACGCAGTATTTT. Its translation is CASSSTGGGGTDTQYF.

The chain combines TRBV7-2 with TRBJ1-5; D unresolved. CDR3 length: 13 residues. The germline CDR1 and CDR2 sequences are SGHTA and FQGNSA. The V and J ends lost 2 bases and 4 bases respectively, with 6 bases between them. The CDR3 sequence: CASSLRGNQPQHF. The CDR3 DNA reads TGTGCCAGCAGCTTACGAGGGAATCAGCCCCAGCATTTT.

This sequence joins TRBV9 and TRBJ2-1, with 9 bases lining up with TRBD1. Germline CDR1 SGDLS, CDR2 YYNGEE. This CDR3 has 14 amino acids. The V and J ends lost 4 bases and 7 bases, in that order; junction bases with no gene match: 6. The CDR3 reads CASSKDRGRNEQFF. The CDR3 coding sequence is TGTGCCAGCAGCAAGGACAGGGGAAGAAATGAGCAGTTCTTC.

The chain couples TRBV2 to TRBJ2-1; D not certain. V was trimmed by 3 bases and J by 2 bases, leaving 11 bases between them. The CDR3 spans 15 residues. Germline CDR1 SNHLY, CDR2 FYNNEI. CDR3 in amino acids: CASSDRQLTYNEQFF. The CDR3 nucleotides read TGTGCCAGCAGTGACAGGCAGCTTACCTACAATGAGCAGTTCTTC.

V is TRBV5-4 and J is TRBJ1-4, with D tentatively TRBD1 (6 bases). CDR3 length: 14 amino acids. Trimming took off 3 bases at V and 2 bases at J, with 8 bases between the two ends. CDR1 and CDR2 (germline): SGHNT, YYREEE (reference sequence). The CDR3 reads CASSSQGTNEKLFF. CDR3 coding DNA: TGTGCCAGCAGCTCACAGGGTACTAATGAAAAACTGTTTTTT.